This is a list of T cell receptor beta chains from one sample in a study of cytomegalovirus exposure and HLA in healthy donors. This table comes from immunoSEQ multiplex PCR, and its TCRdb copy is limited to in-frame clones, with some not included. The repertoire consists of about 110,000 clones, with about 84% occurring once and the leading ten covering about 2.3%. What was sequenced was PBMCs. The receptors originated from a man under 40 in good health and CMV-seronegative. CDR3s include the opening cysteine and the closing phenylalanine or tryptophan. The D gene is left open where the match is weak. Clone size, where shown, is once, few, many, or a class for clones that have expanded.

>.|TRBJ1-4|TRBV6-5|TRBD1
TGTGCCAGCAGTTACGACAGGGGGAGGGAAAAACTGTTTTTT
CASSYDRGREKLFF
>.|TRBJ2-7|TRBV5-6|TRBD1
TGTGCCAGCAGTACAGGGGGGTACGAGCAGTACTTC
CASSTGGYEQYF
>few|TRBJ2-5|TRBV10-1|.
TGCGCCAGCAGTGAGGGGAGCGGTCTACAAGAGACCCAGTACTTC
CASSEGSGLQETQYF
>.|TRBJ2-3|TRBV14|.
TGTGCCAGCAGCCAAGACCAACGGTTCACAGATACGCAGTATTTT
CASSQDQRFTDTQYF
>few|TRBJ1-5|TRBV5-4|TRBD1
TGTGCCAGCAGCCGGACAGGGGAGGACCAGCCCCAGCATTTT
CASSRTGEDQPQHF
>.|TRBJ2-5|TRBV19|.
TGTGCCAGTAGTCTCCCAGGGACTCAAGAGACCCAGTACTTC
CASSLPGTQETQYF
>.|TRBJ2-2|TRBV15|.
TGTGCCACCAGCGAACTGCTGAACACCGGGGAGCTGTTTTTT
CATSELLNTGELFF
>.|TRBJ2-3|TRBV2|TRBD2
TGTGCCAGCAGCCCCGGCCTAGCGGGGGCCTCCACAGATACGCAGTATTTT
CASSPGLAGASTDTQYF
>.|TRBJ2-2|TRBV19|.
TGTGCCACCTCGGAGGGCACCGGGGAGCTGTTTTTT
CATSEGTGELFF
>once|TRBJ2-2|TRBV7-8|.
TGTGCCACCCCTAGAAGGAGTAGCCGGCCCGGGGAGCTGTTTTTT
CATPRRSSRPGELFF
>.|TRBJ2-1|TRBV7-3|TRBD2
TGTGCCAGCAGCCGAGAGCGGGATCATGAGCAGTTCTTC
CASSRERDHEQFF
>.|TRBJ2-3|TRBV28|.
TGTGCCACGTCTCTACAGGACACAGATACGCAGTATTTT
CATSLQDTDTQYF
>once|TRBJ2-7|TRBV6-4|TRBD2
TGTGCCAGCAGTGACTCCGGCCAGCGGGATAGGAGTTACGAGCAGTACTTC
CASSDSGQRDRSYEQYF